This T cell receptor beta chain is from a study of Ad26.COV2.S vaccination and SARS-CoV-2 variants. The CDR3 has 14 residues. Between the trimmed V and J ends, which lost 0 bases and 4 bases, there was a span of 7 bases. CDR1 is SEHNR and CDR2 is FQNEAQ in the germline V gene (reference sequence). Clones were read by immunoSEQ multiplex PCR, and TCRdb kept only the in-frame ones, dropping some. The repertoire holds under 250,000 clones, with around 90% as singletons. Treatment noted: about 20 received Ad26.COV2.S at low or high dose, single or two shots; 5 received placebo; per-sample allocation not given. The samples were gathered on day 63 after the first injection of vaccine or placebo.

This TCR came from a person aged 18-60 years who received the Ad26.COV2.S COVID-19 vaccine or a placebo. The specimen was peripheral blood, collected in a trial of Ad26.COV2.S vaccine versus placebo. The rearrangement links TRBV7-9 to TRBJ2-1; possibly TRBD2 for D (6 bases). The CDR3: CASSLAAGYNEQFF. As DNA, the CDR3 is TGTGCCAGCAGCTTAGCGGCGGGGTACAATGAGCAGTTCTTC.